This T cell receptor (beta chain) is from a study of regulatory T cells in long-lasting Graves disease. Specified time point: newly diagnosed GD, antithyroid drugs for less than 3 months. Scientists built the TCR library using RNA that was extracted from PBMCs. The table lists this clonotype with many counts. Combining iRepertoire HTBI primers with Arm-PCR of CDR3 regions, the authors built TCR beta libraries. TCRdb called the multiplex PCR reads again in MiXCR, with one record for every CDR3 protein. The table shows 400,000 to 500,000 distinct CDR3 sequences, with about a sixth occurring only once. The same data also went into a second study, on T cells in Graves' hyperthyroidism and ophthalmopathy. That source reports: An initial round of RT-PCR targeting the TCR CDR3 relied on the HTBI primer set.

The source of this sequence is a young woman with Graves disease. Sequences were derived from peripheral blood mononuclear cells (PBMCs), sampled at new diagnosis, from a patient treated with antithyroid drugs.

The CDR3 reads CASSPDAGNTGELFF. The CDR3 DNA follows: TGTGCCAGCTCACCAGACGCGGGGAACACCGGGGAGCTGTTTTTT. The rearrangement joins TRBV18 to TRBJ2-2; perhaps TRBD2 as D (5 bases). Germline CDR1 reads KGHSH; CDR2 reads LQKENI. Trimming took off 2 bases at V and 1 base at J, with 8 bases between the two ends. CDR3 length: 15 residues.